This record looks at one T cell receptor (beta chain) sequence and its context. This clonotype was recorded a few times. The specificity of this receptor is unknown. No quality values exist for individual bases; no much larger clone is one base distant. V is cut by 5 bases and J by 10 bases, and the space between the germline ends is 17 bases. There are 14 amino acids in the CDR3, from cysteine to phenylalanine inclusive. Only the CDR3 DNA stays, 42 bases, in frame from base 1. The CDR1 and CDR2 encoded by the germline V gene are SGHAT and FQNNGV. This sample stems from a study of T cells in Graves' hyperthyroidism and ophthalmopathy (dated by TCRdb to the late 2010s). For context, the study as a whole: To identify distinguishing TCR V-J signatures, a discovery cohort of around 98 patients was used, comprising approximately 40 with Graves' ophthalmopathy and around 57 with stable Graves' hyperthyroidism. The paper describes TCR Vbeta CDR3 sequencing of around 140 peripheral blood samples, made up of 43 ophthalmopathy patients, 70 to 75 hyperthyroidism patients and approximately 17 progressor patients. After sampling, hyperthyroidism patients received methimazole starting at 30 mg daily, and ophthalmopathy patients received high-dose intravenous methylprednisolone. In addition, the study compared T-cell repertoires in thyroid tissue and in blood from about 6 Graves' hyperthyroidism patients. The 85 to 100 discovery patients were randomly split 7:3 into training and test sets. Prospective prediction of ophthalmopathy was tested in an independent validation cohort of fewer than 20 hyperthyroidism patients and 17 patients who later progressed to ophthalmopathy.

Paper-wide results and their limitations: Blood samples also contained most of the expanded thyroid clonotypes (frequency above 0.001), which suggests that blood repertoires may reflect thyroid immune responses. No statistical method was used to fix the sample size in advance, and group allocation was not hidden from the investigators. In validation, the model predicted progression to ophthalmopathy a median of roughly 6.2 months before onset, with approximately 71% sensitivity and almost 75% specificity. In cross-validation, a model built on a 13 V-J signature told ophthalmopathy apart from stable hyperthyroidism with about 90% sensitivity and roughly 83% specificity, and in testing the same model reached 80%/75%.

The TCR beta CDR3 regions were amplified from the RNA transcripts. For the first round of RT-PCR on the TCR CDR3, the HTBI primer set was used together with the Qiagen OneStep RT-PCR kit. Libraries were constructed in a second round of multiplex PCR, after which size selection and purification were carried out. The libraries were sequenced on an Illumina HiSeq2000 using paired-end 100 bp reads. The paper's data handling went like this. SOAPnuke was used to process the raw data, with reads discarded if the reads contained adapters or uncalled bases, had a mean Phred below 15, or lacked an exact constant-primer or identifier match. COPE v1.2.5 was used to merge high-quality paired reads, and clonotypes were defined as unique nucleotide sequences. Clonotypes were aligned to IMGT TRBV, TRBD and TRBJ reference segments using MiTCR v1.1. Only V-J combinations with frequency above 0.0001, covering about 99% of repertoires, were analysed. A TCS score was defined as the ratio between F50 (clonal expansion) and ExV (chaos), using BLOSUM62-based TCRdist between CDR3 peptides within each V-J. Welch's t-statistics and random forest reduced around 520 V-J features to fewer than 15, which were used in a naive Bayes classifier (R e1071). TCRdb reworked the public reads: Q25 trimming with fastp, MiXCR clone assembly, productive beta chains retained. All rows with the same CDR3 protein become a single entry with the most common DNA and genes. TCRdb, not the original authors, processed these V and J calls. In this sample the table shows around 540,000 distinct CDR3 sequences, 46% of which occur a single time. 8.2% of the sample is held by the ten biggest clonotypes.

Stable Graves' hyperthyroidism was defined as the absence of progression to ophthalmopathy over 18 months of follow-up. Hyperthyroidism patients were newly diagnosed, with disease duration under 2 months, and aged 18 to 65 years. The study excluded patients with uncontrolled infections, other autoimmune diseases, pregnancy or lactation. Diagnoses were established on the basis of clinical symptoms, serum thyroxine and TRAb, thyroid ultrasound, and orbital computed tomography. Total RNA was extracted using Trizol reagent, and RNA quality was assessed on an Agilent 2100 Bioanalyzer. The TCR comes from a woman under 30 with Graves' hyperthyroidism. Donor details come from another sample of the same person, matched by shared clones. Recombination connected TRBV11-2 to TRBJ1-4; no D segment can be confidently identified. The sequenced material came from peripheral blood or thyroid tissue (not recorded which). The DNA sequence is TGTGCCAGCAGCCCTCCGACGGGGATCGGAAAACTGTTTTTT. Its protein is CASSPPTGIGKLFF.